The 2 T cell receptor beta chains listed next were all sequenced from one sample in a study of regulatory T cells in long-lasting Graves disease. Documented time point: newly diagnosed GD, antithyroid drugs for less than 3 months. From PBMCs, RNA was extracted and then used to make the TCR library. HTBI primers from iRepertoire and Arm-PCR of CDR3 regions yielded the TCR beta libraries. MiXCR, run by TCRdb on the multiplex PCR reads, gives a single entry per CDR3 protein. Found here are some 200,000 distinct CDR3 sequences, roughly a fifth of them singletons; the top ten hold roughly 10%. The data were also submitted as part of a second study, on T cells in Graves' hyperthyroidism and ophthalmopathy.

This sample comprised peripheral blood mononuclear cells (PBMCs), obtained at new diagnosis, from a patient treated with antithyroid drugs. These receptor sequences come from a woman in her 30s with Graves disease.

Ten or more counts support this clonotype. The CDR3: CASSLEAQRFNEKLFF. CDR3 in DNA: TGTGCCAGCAGCTTAGAGGCCCAGCGTTTCAATGAAAAACTGTTTTTT. The V call is TRBV11-2, the J call TRBJ1-4; D not resolved. V lost 0 bases and J 5 bases, leaving 13 bases between the germline ends. This CDR3 comprises 16 residues. The germline V gene encodes CDR1 SGHAT and CDR2 FQNNGV.

This chain joins TRBV28 and TRBJ2-7; 10 bases match TRBD1. Trimming at V came to 4 bases and at J to 5 bases, leaving 8 bases not matched to a gene. This CDR3 comprises 15 residues. CDR1 is MDHEN and CDR2 is SYDVKM in the germline V gene. The CDR3 nucleotides are TGTGCCAGCAGTTCTTCCGGGACAGGGGCCCACGAGCAGTACTTC. Translated, it gives CASSSSGTGAHEQYF.